The T cell receptor (beta chain) under discussion was sequenced for a study of cytomegalovirus exposure and HLA in healthy donors. Study outcomes and limitations: Researchers reported in a later analysis that common viral pathogens appeared linked to several top clusters.

Samples came from healthy bone marrow donors. The PCR employed 60 Vbeta primers together with 13 Jbeta primers. Generated by immunoSEQ multiplex PCR, the TCRdb table keeps only in-frame clones and is missing some. Among around 190,000 clones listed, approximately 70% were seen once. In regard to this clone: Its antigen is unknown.

Germline-derived CDR1 and CDR2 are SGHRS and YFSETQ. This CDR3 region has 19 residues. V lost 6 bases to trimming and J lost 6 bases; unmatched junction nucleotides: 16. The clonotype comes from a woman in her thirties in good health and CMV-seropositive. V and J are TRBV5-1 and TRBJ2-6; TRBD2 matches at 12 bases. Sequenced: PBMCs. This CDR3 reads CASTVGLAGGLREANVLTF. The CDR3 DNA follows: TGCGCCAGCACTGTGGGGCTAGCGGGAGGGCTTCGGGAGGCCAACGTCCTGACTTTC.